This T cell receptor (beta chain) originates from a study of blood T cell repertoires in COVID-19 (TCRdb year 2020). The study in broad terms: The collaborator samples originated in the United States, Italy and Spain and spanned the acute and convalescent phases of COVID-19. The prospective study material was composed of cDNA or gDNA derived from T cells, B-cell-depleted T cells, or PBMCs. Subjects who had been exposed to COVID-19, were actively infected with it, or had recovered from it provided the deeply sampled blood TCRbeta repertoires that made up the dataset. A freely available public database, intended as a resource for researchers studying the immune response to SARS-CoV-2, is where the repertoires were released. Samples came from the ongoing ImmuneRACE study (first 160 participants) plus 1,254 subjects from 6 global collaborators. The sample metadata nearly always contained a de-identified subject ID, COVID-19 status, age in years and sex. Where available, HLA class I and class II types were obtained from metadata supplied by the sample provider rather than from assay-based typing. Points the paper makes about the study in general: The quantity of clinical and demographic metadata differed by source and by participant and was supplied without curation.

CDR1 KGHSH and CDR2 LQKENI are derived from the germline V gene. Compared with germline, V lacks 4 bases and J lacks 6 bases; bases without a gene match: 9. The cysteine opens and the phenylalanine closes a CDR3 of 16 amino acids. The read is trimmed to its CDR3 DNA, 48 bases read in frame from base 1. Each collaborating institution followed its own protocols to collect whole blood in K2EDTA tubes. Collaborator samples were shipped for TCRbeta analysis as frozen whole blood, isolated PBMCs, or DNA extracted from either sample type. The immunoSEQ Assay, a bias-controlled multiplex PCR, was used to amplify TCRbeta CDR3 regions from genomic DNA. Per the original workflow: The number of nucleated cells in each sample was estimated by amplification of reference gene primers within the assay. Sequence reads were collapsed and filtered to measure the absolute abundance of every unique TCRbeta CDR3 rearrangement. For each sample, productive Simpson clonality was calculated as the square root of Simpson's diversity index over productive rearrangements. The source is immuneACCESS, and TCRdb retained only in-frame sequences with V and J called. Part of the clones is not carried over; for the studies checked, unresolved V genes explain less than half of this, and the remainder is unexplained. Clonal size and the V and J genes are those of that table, whereas D and trimming came from the DNA. The sample table shows approximately 110,000 clones, and around 84% are seen once. The top ten hold just over 15% of the sample.

This clone occurred once. Its antigen has not been determined. Base qualities are not at hand, and no much larger clone is one base apart. This receptor was obtained from a woman older than 75 with acute or convalescent COVID-19. The chain joins TRBV18 to TRBJ1-4, with 9 central nucleotides matching TRBD1. The sample comprised peripheral blood. The CDR3: CASSRIRDRADEKLFF. The DNA is TGTGCCAGCTCACGGATCCGGGACAGGGCGGATGAAAAACTGTTTTTT.